This T cell receptor (beta chain) was identified in a study of cytomegalovirus exposure and HLA in healthy donors. This clone was picked up a small number of times. Primers for the PCR totalled 60 Vbeta and 13 Jbeta. Profiling relied on immunoSEQ multiplex PCR, and the TCRdb table lists in-frame clones only, not all of them. The sample contains under 150,000 clones, more than 60% of which appear only once. This TCR was recovered from a young man in good health and CMV-seronegative. Material for sequencing was PBMCs.

CDR3 sequence reads: CASSLAGLAGGVNEQFF. CDR3 coding DNA: TGTGCCAGCAGCTTGGCGGGACTAGCGGGGGGAGTGAATGAGCAGTTCTTC. V and J are TRBV5-4 and TRBJ2-1, with 15 bases identical to TRBD2. Germline V gene lookup returns CDR1 SGHNT and CDR2 YYREEE (reference sequence). This CDR3 has 17 amino acids. With 0 bases clipped from V and 7 bases from J, the junction kept 5 bases outside the gene matches.